The T cell receptor beta chain described here comes from a study of blood T cell repertoires in COVID-19. Clones were sequenced by immunoSEQ multiplex PCR, and TCRdb holds only the in-frame ones, with some missing. The sample has about 210,000 clones; about 84% are singletons. Between the trimmed V and J ends, which lost 1 base and 1 base, there was a span of 8 bases. Per germline, CDR1 MGHRA and CDR2 YSYEKL. The length of the CDR3 is 14 residues. Sequenced material: peripheral blood. The sequence came from a human donor in a cohort sampled during active COVID-19. The chain combines TRBV4-1 with TRBJ2-7; tentative D call: TRBD1 (6 bases). The CDR3 protein is CASSQGGTSYEQYF. The CDR3 nucleotides are TGCGCCAGCAGCCAAGGGGGGACATCCTACGAGCAGTACTTC.